Presented here are 7 T cell receptor beta chains from one specimen sequenced in a study of beta chain features in type 1 diabetes. General observations from the study: Shorter TCRB CDR3s, moderately but significantly so, marked every one of the four CD4+ subsets in Type 1 diabetes patients.

Every isolated RNA sample was fully reverse transcribed, so sequencing captured expressed TCRB transcripts. The table came from immunoSEQ multiplex PCR; TCRdb's copy has only in-frame clones and leaves some out. In the table there are about 68,000 clones, roughly half of which are singletons. Their cognate antigens are unknown. The sequencing input was central memory CD4+ T cells from blood. These TCRs come from a man aged 25-45 years with type 1 diabetes.

This clone was seen only a few times. DNA of the CDR3: TGTGCCAGCTCACCCACCGTGGGCCTAATGAACACTGAAGCTTTCTTT. It is translated as CASSPTVGLMNTEAFF. V and J are TRBV18 and TRBJ1-1; no reliable D call. With 3 bases removed from V and 0 bases from J, the gap between germline ends came to 14 bases. The CDR3 totals 16 residues. Per germline, CDR1 KGHSH and CDR2 LQKENI.

The CDR3 DNA reads as TGTGCCAGTAGTGGGACAGGGACCCGCGGCGGCAATCAGCCCCAGCATTTT. This encodes CASSGTGTRGGNQPQHF. This rearrangement joins TRBV19 to TRBJ1-5, with 9 bases that match TRBD1. This CDR3 is 17 amino acids long. With 5 bases clipped from V and 2 bases from J, the junction kept 10 bases outside the gene matches. Germline V CDR1 and CDR2: LNHDA, SQIVND (reference sequence).

The chain couples TRBV7-2 to TRBJ2-3; 12 bases align to TRBD2. Germline-derived CDR1 and CDR2 are SGHTA and FQGNSA. The CDR3 sequence is 16 residues long. V shed 4 bases, J shed 0 bases, and the junction held 2 bases outside the gene matches. CDR3 sequence reads: CASSSGLAGSTDTQYF. Written as DNA, the CDR3 is TGTGCCAGCAGCTCAGGACTAGCGGGGAGCACAGATACGCAGTATTTT.

The V gene is TRBV4-2, the J gene TRBJ1-4; no reliable D call. The CDR3 sequence is 17 residues long. V was shortened by 0 bases and J by 4 bases, with 15 bases between the two germline ends. Germline V CDR1 and CDR2: LGHNA, YNFKEQ. The CDR3 here is CASSQDPDGGLNEKLFF. The DNA for the CDR3 is TGTGCCAGCAGCCAAGATCCCGATGGAGGGCTTAATGAAAAACTGTTTTTT.

The gene calls are TRBV6-1 and TRBJ2-6, with D uncertain. The V end lost 3 bases, the J end lost 4 bases, and 13 bases lay between the germline ends. This CDR3 is 16 amino acids long. Germline V lookup: CDR1 MNHNS, CDR2 SASEGT. CDR3: CASSEMAGSGANVLTF. CDR3 nucleotides: TGTGCCAGCAGTGAGATGGCAGGTTCGGGGGCCAACGTCCTGACTTTC.

This clone was seen only a few times. J is TRBJ2-7 and V is TRBV6-1, with D tentatively TRBD1 (6 bases). Looked up from germline, CDR1 is MNHNS and CDR2 is SASEGT. V lost 6 bases, J lost 0 bases, and 15 bases lay in between. The CDR3 has 15 residues. This CDR3 reads CASRRGTSSSYEQYF. The CDR3 coding sequence is TGTGCCAGCAGGAGGGGGACATCTAGCTCCTACGAGCAGTACTTC.

This clone was found a few times. J is TRBJ2-5 and V is TRBV6-5; 9 nucleotides agree with TRBD1. The end of the DNA fits TRBJ2-7 better, so the J call may be wrong. CDR3 length: 14 amino acids. CDR1 and CDR2 from the germline V gene are MNHEY and SVGAGI. The CDR3 DNA is TGTGCCAGCTCTAGTGGACAGGGGATCAACGAGCAGTACTTC. Residues: CASSSGQGINEQYF.